The sample holds many counts of the clone carrying this TCR beta chain. The antigen remains undetermined. The sample comes from a study of T cell repertoires in cytomegalovirus infection. Looking at the study overall: CMV epitopes used comprised recently identified HLA-C-restricted ones and well-studied HLA-B-restricted ones. Overall study results and limits: Predominance within the ex vivo response was attributable to HLA-C-restricted CMV-specific TCR beta clonotypes. There were carriers of CMV plus the relevant HLA, and cumulative public TCR beta family frequency identified them.

TCRdb re-called the reads through MiXCR, storing one row per CDR3 protein. The data contain some 900,000 distinct CDR3 sequences, over 25% of them singletons. Germline trimming cut 3 bases from V and 5 bases from J; bases unmatched to any gene: 11. The CDR3 loop spans 17 amino acids. Looked up from germline, CDR1 is SGHNT and CDR2 is YYREEE (reference sequence). The chain links TRBV5-4 to TRBJ1-1; TRBD1 matches 12 bases. This receptor was obtained from a human donor in good health (CMV status not recorded). Some clones in this sample may be carry-over from other donors' samples. The starting material was cultured CD8+ T cells from PBMCs, obtained from culture after CMV antigen stimulation. The chain's CDR3 is CASSSAPGQGAHTEAFF. The CDR3 DNA reads TGTGCCAGCAGCTCGGCCCCGGGACAGGGGGCGCATACTGAAGCTTTCTTT. Full variable domain (remainder filled in from reference TRBV5-4 and TRBJ1-1): ETGVTQSPTHLIKTRGQQVTLRCSSQSGHNTVSWYQQALGQGPQFIFQYYREEENGRGNFPPRFSGLQFPNYSSELNVNALELDDSALYLCASSSAPGQGAHTEAFFGQGTRLTVV.